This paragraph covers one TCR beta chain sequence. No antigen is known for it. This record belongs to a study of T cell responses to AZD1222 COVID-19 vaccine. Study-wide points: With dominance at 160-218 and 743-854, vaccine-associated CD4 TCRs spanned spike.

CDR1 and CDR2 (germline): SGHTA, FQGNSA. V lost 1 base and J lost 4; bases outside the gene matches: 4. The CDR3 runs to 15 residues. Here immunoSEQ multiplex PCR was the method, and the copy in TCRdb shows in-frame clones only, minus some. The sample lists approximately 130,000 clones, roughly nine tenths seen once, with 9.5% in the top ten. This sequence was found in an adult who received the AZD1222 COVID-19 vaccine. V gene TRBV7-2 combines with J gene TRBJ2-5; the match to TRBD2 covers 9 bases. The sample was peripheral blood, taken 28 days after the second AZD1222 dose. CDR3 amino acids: CASSLGRGGAETQYF. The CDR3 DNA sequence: TGTGCCAGCAGCTTAGGGCGGGGGGGCGCAGAGACCCAGTACTTC.